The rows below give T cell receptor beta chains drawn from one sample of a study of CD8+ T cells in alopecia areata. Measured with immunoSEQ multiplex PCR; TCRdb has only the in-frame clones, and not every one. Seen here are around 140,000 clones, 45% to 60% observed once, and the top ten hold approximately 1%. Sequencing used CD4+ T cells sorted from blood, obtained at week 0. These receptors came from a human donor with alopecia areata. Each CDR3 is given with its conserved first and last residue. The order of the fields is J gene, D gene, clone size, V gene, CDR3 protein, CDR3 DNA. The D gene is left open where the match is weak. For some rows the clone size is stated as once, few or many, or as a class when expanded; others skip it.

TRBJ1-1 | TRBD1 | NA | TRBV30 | CAWDGQANTEAFF | TGTGCCTGGGACGGACAGGCTAACACTGAAGCTTTCTTT
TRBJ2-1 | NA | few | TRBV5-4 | CASSRNYNEQFF | TGTGCCAGCAGCCGAAATTACAATGAGCAGTTCTTC
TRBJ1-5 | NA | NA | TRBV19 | CASSLTQGRGYQPQHF | TGTGCCAGTAGTCTCACCCAGGGGCGCGGTTATCAGCCCCAGCATTTT
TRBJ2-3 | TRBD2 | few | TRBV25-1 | CASPNGREGTTDTQYF | TGTGCCAGCCCCAATGGGCGGGAGGGGACCACAGATACGCAGTATTTT
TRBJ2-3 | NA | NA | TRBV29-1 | CSVVSQGVTQYF | TGCAGCGTTGTTTCGCAAGGGGTAACGCAGTATTTT
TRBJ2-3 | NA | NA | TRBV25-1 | CASSDSLPTDTQYF | TGTGCCAGCTCCGATAGTTTACCCACAGATACGCAGTATTTT
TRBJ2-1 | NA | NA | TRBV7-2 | CASSLDLLGGTEQFF | TGTGCCAGCAGCTTAGATTTGTTGGGTGGGACTGAGCAGTTCTTC
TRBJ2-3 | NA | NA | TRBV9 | CASSVWRSGGTDTQYF | TGTGCCAGCAGCGTTTGGAGGTCAGGGGGCACAGATACGCAGTATTTT
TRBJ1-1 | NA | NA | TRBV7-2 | CASKVRGSHSGQAFF | TGTGCCAGCAAAGTCCGGGGCAGCCATTCCGGGCAAGCTTTCTTT
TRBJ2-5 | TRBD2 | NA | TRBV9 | CASSPGTRGETQYF | TGTGCCAGCAGCCCCGGGACTAGGGGAGAGACCCAGTACTTC
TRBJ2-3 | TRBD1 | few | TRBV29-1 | CSMSPGGHDTQYF | TGCAGCATGAGCCCAGGGGGCCACGATACGCAGTATTTT
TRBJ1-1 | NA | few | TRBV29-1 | CSVASRQNTEAFF | TGCAGCGTTGCCAGCCGACAGAACACTGAAGCTTTCTTT
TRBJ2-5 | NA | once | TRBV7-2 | CASSRGQLQETQYF | TGTGCCAGCAGCCGAGGACAGCTCCAAGAGACCCAGTACTTC
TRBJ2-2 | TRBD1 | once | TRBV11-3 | CATSGQTNTGELFF | TGTGCCACCTCGGGACAGACGAACACCGGGGAGCTGTTTTTT
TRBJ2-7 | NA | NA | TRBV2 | CASSSTGTYEQYF | TGTGCCAGCAGTTCCACAGGGACGTACGAGCAGTACTTC
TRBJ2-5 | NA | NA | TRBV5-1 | CASSDYSRGETQYF | TGCGCCAGCAGCGATTACTCCAGGGGAGAGACCCAGTACTTC